The 3 T cell receptor beta chains in this list originate from one sample, sequenced in a study of technical replicates of blood from several donors. Clones were read by immunoSEQ multiplex PCR, and TCRdb kept only the in-frame ones, dropping some. This table has 50,000 to 70,000 clones, approximately 88% appearing once. The specimen was PBMCs. These receptors were collected from a human donor in good health. Some clones in this sample may be carry-over from other donors' samples.

The V and J genes are TRBV11-1 and TRBJ2-3, with TRBD1 identical over 11 bases. The germline gives CDR1 SGHAT, CDR2 FQDESV (reference sequence). This CDR3 spans 17 amino acids. Trimming at V came to 5 bases and at J to 2 bases, leaving 9 bases not matched to a gene. The chain's CDR3 is CASSKARGQGVTDTQYF. As DNA, the CDR3 is TGTGCCAGCAGCAAGGCCAGGGGACAGGGGGTCACAGATACGCAGTATTTT.

The chain employs TRBV6-5 and TRBJ1-1, with D perhaps matching TRBD1 (5 bases). The germline V gene encodes CDR1 MNHEY and CDR2 SVGAGI. V lost 1 base and J 8 bases, leaving 14 bases between the germline ends. The CDR3 consists of 14 residues. CDR3 in DNA: TGTGCCAGCAGTTACTTGCACGGGGGATACGAAGCTTTCTTT. Translating it yields CASSYLHGGYEAFF.

The CDR3 DNA sequence: TGCGCCAGCAGCTTGGTTTCGGGGGCCAACGTCCTGACTTTC. Protein sequence: CASSLVSGANVLTF. The rearrangement links TRBV5-1 to TRBJ2-6; D is undetermined. Trimming left V 0 bases short and J 4 bases short, with 5 bases between. The CDR3 length is 14 residues. CDR1 is SGHRS, CDR2 YFSETQ, per germline.